One sample yielded the 18 T cell receptor beta chains listed below, sequenced in a study of identical twins. A single record per CDR3 protein comes from TCRdb applying MiXCR to the 5' RACE reads. The sample shows about 890,000 distinct CDR3 sequences, roughly an eighth of them seen only once. This sample was shared with a second study, whose subject was yellow fever vaccine responses in identical twins.

Sample: PBMCs. The receptors derive from a woman aged 18-29 years in good health.

The genes are TRBV15 and TRBJ2-7; TRBD1 matches 8 bases. CDR1 and CDR2 from the germline V gene are LNHNV and YYDKDF (reference sequence). This CDR3 region has 16 residues. V was pared by 3 bases and J by 6 bases, with 13 bases of the junction left unmatched. As DNA, the CDR3 is TGTGCCACCAGCAGGGCTCAGACAGGGGTTCGCTCCGAGCAGTACTTC. Its translation is CATSRAQTGVRSEQYF.

There are a few counts of this clonotype. J is TRBJ2-1 and V is TRBV20-1; D gene unclear. The CDR3 is 15 residues long. Germline V lookup: CDR1 DFQATT, CDR2 SNEGSKA (reference sequence). V lost 3 bases, J lost 0 bases, and 12 bases lay in between. CDR3 nucleotides: TGCAGTGCTAGTGGCGACCCGAGCTCCTACAATGAGCAGTTCTTC. It is translated as CSASGDPSSYNEQFF.

This clonotype has just a few counts. The chain joins TRBV12-3 or TRBV12-4 to TRBJ1-5, with D maybe TRBD1 (5 bases). V shed 3 bases and J shed 6 bases, with 12 bases lying between them. The CDR3 contains 14 residues. DNA for the CDR3: TGTGCCAGCAGTTTGCAGCGGGGCTTTCAGCCCCAGCATTTT. This sequence encodes CASSLQRGFQPQHF.

In its sample, this clonotype was seen a few times. The CDR3 sequence is CASSQVPGLKNIQYF. The CDR3 coding sequence is TGTGCCAGCAGCCAAGTCCCCGGACTTAAAAACATTCAGTACTTC. The chain links TRBV14 to TRBJ2-4; possibly TRBD2 for D (5 bases). Trimming removed 1 base from V and 4 bases from J, with 11 bases in between. The CDR3 spans 15 residues. Germline V CDR1 and CDR2: SGHDN, FVKESK.

This clonotype was observed a handful of times. The genes are TRBV12-3 or TRBV12-4 and TRBJ1-5, with D maybe TRBD1 (6 bases). Trimming took 1 base from V and 0 from J, leaving 10 bases between them. This CDR3 is built from 16 residues. The CDR3 DNA reads as TGTGCCAGCAGTTTAGTTGGGACACATAGCAATCAGCCCCAGCATTTT. As protein: CASSLVGTHSNQPQHF.

This clonotype showed up many times. The chain has TRBV20-1 and TRBJ2-3, with 8 bases that match TRBD2. The CDR3 is 15 residues long. With V trimmed by 1 base and J by 2 bases, 5 bases remained unmatched. Germline loops: CDR1 DFQATT, CDR2 SNEGSKA (reference sequence). CDR3 nucleotide sequence: TGCAGTGCTAGAGGGATTAGCGGGGCCACAGATACGCAGTATTTT. Its protein is CSARGISGATDTQYF.

The chain couples TRBV6-5 to TRBJ2-1; 10 bases match TRBD1. Germline CDR1 and CDR2: MNHEY and SVGAGI. V shed 4 bases and J 8 bases; nucleotides not matched to a gene: 8. The CDR3 is 15 amino acids. CDR3 protein: CASSFWTGGKDEQFF. Here the CDR3 DNA reads TGTGCCAGCAGTTTCTGGACAGGGGGAAAGGATGAGCAGTTCTTC.

This clonotype occurred a few times. V usage is TRBV3-1 and J usage is TRBJ2-3, with no clear D. The germline V gene has CDR1 LGHDT and CDR2 YNNKEL (reference sequence). The CDR3 consists of 15 residues. Trimming took 0 bases from V and 5 from J, leaving 12 bases between them. The CDR3 sequence is CASSQESRSGDTQYF. CDR3 in DNA: TGTGCCAGCAGCCAAGAAAGTCGGTCGGGAGATACGCAGTATTTT.

This clonotype has more than one count but fewer than ten. This sequence joins TRBV25-1 and TRBJ2-3; TRBD1 matches at 7 bases. With V trimmed by 2 bases and J by 6 bases, 20 bases remained unmatched. CDR1 and CDR2 (germline): MGHDK, SYGVNS. The CDR3 loop spans 19 amino acids. The chain's CDR3 is CASSENREEGAIRLDTQYF. The CDR3 DNA reads TGTGCCAGCAGTGAAAATAGGGAAGAGGGGGCGATTCGTCTTGATACGCAGTATTTT.

This clonotype has a count of ten or more. The chain is built from TRBV12-3 or TRBV12-4 and TRBJ2-7; D gene unclear. The CDR3 loop spans 14 amino acids. V was cut by 3 bases and J by 2 bases, with 11 bases left in between. The CDR3 DNA is TGTGCCAGCAGTTTGGGGATGGGCCCCTACGAGCAGTACGTC. Translated, it gives CASSLGMGPYEQYV.

This clonotype showed up just a few times. The V and J genes are TRBV5-1 and TRBJ1-6; D unresolved. V gave up 3 bases and J gave up 4 bases, with 14 bases separating them. CDR1 is SGHRS and CDR2 is YFSETQ in the germline V gene. The CDR3 totals 16 residues. The CDR3 sequence is CASSSTGPSYNSPLHF. CDR3 nucleotide sequence: TGCGCCAGCAGCTCGACTGGCCCCTCGTATAATTCACCCCTCCACTTT.

This clonotype was seen a few times. The chain uses TRBV7-9 and TRBJ2-3; the D is unclear. With 1 base removed from V and 3 bases from J, the gap between germline ends came to 8 bases. CDR1 SEHNR and CDR2 FQNEAQ come from the germline V gene (reference sequence). This CDR3 is built from 14 residues. For the CDR3, the DNA is TGTGCCAGCAGCTTAGAAGACCAGACAGATACGCAGTATTTT. Protein product: CASSLEDQTDTQYF.

A few counts support this clonotype. The chain has TRBV29-1 and TRBJ1-1; 9 nucleotides match TRBD1. The CDR3 spans 13 residues. Germline values: CDR1 SQVTM, CDR2 ANQGSEA. Trimming at V came to 7 bases and at J to 1 base, leaving 4 bases not matched to a gene. CDR3 nucleotides: TGCAGCGGCGACAGGGGGAGGAACACTGAAGCTTTCTTT. It codes for CSGDRGRNTEAFF.

V is TRBV7-7 and J is TRBJ2-1; TRBD2 agrees at 7 bases. Trimming removed 2 bases from V and 7 bases from J; junction bases left unmatched: 5. This CDR3 spans 14 amino acids. Per germline, CDR1 SSHAT and CDR2 FNYEAQ (reference sequence). CDR3 loop: CASSLTREVNEQFF. The CDR3 DNA follows: TGTGCCAGCAGCTTAACACGGGAGGTTAATGAGCAGTTCTTC.

The sample holds a few counts of this clonotype. The rearrangement links TRBV4-2 to TRBJ2-7, with TRBD2 matching 7 bases. Germline-derived CDR1 and CDR2 are LGHNA and YNFKEQ. V was pared by 1 base and J by 6 bases, with 9 bases of the junction left unmatched. The CDR3 runs to 15 residues. In DNA, the CDR3 is TGTGCCAGCAGCCAAGTTTCCGGGGGAGGGAGCGAGCAGTACTTC. Translating it yields CASSQVSGGGSEQYF.

The chain couples TRBV20-1 to TRBJ2-7; 8 bases are a match to TRBD1. The CDR3 length is 15 residues. V lost 0 bases to trimming and J lost 5 bases; unmatched junction nucleotides: 9. The V gene's germline CDR1 is DFQATT and CDR2 SNEGSKA (reference sequence). The CDR3 loop is CSAREMDRVDHEQYF. The CDR3 DNA reads as TGCAGTGCTAGAGAAATGGACAGGGTAGACCACGAGCAGTACTTC.

This clonotype has ten or more counts. The chain couples TRBV6-1 to TRBJ1-6, with TRBD1 matching 10 bases. Losses at the gene ends were 6 bases for V and 5 bases for J; bases not matched to a gene: 16. Germline V gene sequence: CDR1 MNHNS, CDR2 SASEGT. There are 19 residues in the CDR3. This CDR3 is CASSPPGQGPNPHNSPLHF. The CDR3 DNA sequence: TGTGCCAGCAGCCCCCCGGGACAGGGGCCGAATCCTCATAATTCACCCCTCCACTTT.

The gene calls are TRBV27 and TRBJ2-1; D is unresolved. Germline V gene sequence: CDR1 MNHEY, CDR2 SMNVEV (reference sequence). The CDR3 runs to 16 residues. V was clipped by 6 bases and J by 5 bases, with 20 bases between them. DNA of the CDR3: TGTGCCAGCAGCTCCCCTTATCAGGTAGCCCACAATGAGCAGTTCTTC. This codes for CASSSPYQVAHNEQFF.